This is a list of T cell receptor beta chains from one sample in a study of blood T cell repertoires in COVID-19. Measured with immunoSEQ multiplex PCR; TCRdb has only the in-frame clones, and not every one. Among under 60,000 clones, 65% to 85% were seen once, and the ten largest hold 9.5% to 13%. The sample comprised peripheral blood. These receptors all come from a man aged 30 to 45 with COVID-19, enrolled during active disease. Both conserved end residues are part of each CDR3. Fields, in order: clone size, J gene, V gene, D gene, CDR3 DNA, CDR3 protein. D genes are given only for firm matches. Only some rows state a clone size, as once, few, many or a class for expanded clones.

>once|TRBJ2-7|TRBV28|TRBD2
TGTGCCAGCAGTGACAGCGGGATGAGCTACGAGCAGTACTTC
CASSDSGMSYEQYF
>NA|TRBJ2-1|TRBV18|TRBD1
TGTGCCAGCTCACCAAACAGGGGGGACAATGAGCAGTTCTTC
CASSPNRGDNEQFF
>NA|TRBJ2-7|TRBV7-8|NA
TGTGCCAGCAGCTTAGTTGTCTCCGAGCAGTACTTC
CASSLVVSEQYF
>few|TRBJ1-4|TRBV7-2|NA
TGTGCCAGCAGCTTAAGATTGGGAGGCGGGGAAAAACTGTTTTTT
CASSLRLGGGEKLFF
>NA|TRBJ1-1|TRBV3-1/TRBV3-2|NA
TGTGCCAGCAGTCCTCTTGGTGGCAACACTGAAGCTTTCTTT
CASSPLGGNTEAFF
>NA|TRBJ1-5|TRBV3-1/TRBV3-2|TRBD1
TGTGCCAGCAGCCAAGAGGGGACAGGGTATCAGCCCCAGCATTTT
CASSQEGTGYQPQHF
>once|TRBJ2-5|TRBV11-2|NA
TGTGCCAGCAGCGGGGGGTGGGTTTCAGAGACCCAGTACTTC
CASSGGWVSETQYF
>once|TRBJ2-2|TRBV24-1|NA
TGTGCCTGCACTAACACCGGGGAGCTGTTTTTT
CACTNTGELFF
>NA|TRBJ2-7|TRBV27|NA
TGTGCCAGCAGTTTATCGAGAGGGCTCCGCTACGAGCAGTACTTC
CASSLSRGLRYEQYF
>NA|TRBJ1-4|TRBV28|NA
TGTGCCAGCAGTGGCACCGACAGTCGCAATGAAAAACTGTTTTTT
CASSGTDSRNEKLFF
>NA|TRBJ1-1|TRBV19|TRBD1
TGTGCCAGTAGTAGACAGGGACTTACTGAAGCTTTCTTT
CASSRQGLTEAFF
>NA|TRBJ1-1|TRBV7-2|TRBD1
TGTGCCAGCAGGGAGGGACAGATGAACACTGAAGCTTTCTTT
CASREGQMNTEAFF
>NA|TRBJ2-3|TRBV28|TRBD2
TGTGCCACCGACGGGACTAGCGGGAGACCAGATACGCAGTATTTT
CATDGTSGRPDTQYF
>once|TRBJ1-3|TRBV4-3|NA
TGCGCCAGCAGCCAAGCAGTCCGGGGTAACCAAAACACCATATATTTT
CASSQAVRGNQNTIYF
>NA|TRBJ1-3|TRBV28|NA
TGTGCCAGCAGTTTCTTCTCTGGAAACACCATATATTTT
CASSFFSGNTIYF
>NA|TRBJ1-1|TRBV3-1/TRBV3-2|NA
TGTGCCAGTAGCCCCCAAACAGGGAACACTGAAGCTTTCTTT
CASSPQTGNTEAFF
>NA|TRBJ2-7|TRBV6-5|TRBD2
TGTGCCATCGCCGCGGGAGGACCCTCCTACGAGCAGTACTTC
CAIAAGGPSYEQYF
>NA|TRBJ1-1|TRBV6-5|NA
TGTGCCACCCACCGGGGGGGGAACACTGAAGCTTTCTTT
CATHRGGNTEAFF
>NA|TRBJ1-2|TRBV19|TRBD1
TGTGCCAGTAGTATCGCAGACAGGGACTTCGGCTACACCTTC
CASSIADRDFGYTF
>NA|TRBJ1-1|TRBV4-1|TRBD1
TGCGCCAGCAGCCAAGCGGGACAGAGGAACACTGAAGCTTTCTTT
CASSQAGQRNTEAFF
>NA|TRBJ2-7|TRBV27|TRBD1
TGTGCCAGCATGGGACAGGGGCATCTTTACGAGCAGTACTTC
CASMGQGHLYEQYF
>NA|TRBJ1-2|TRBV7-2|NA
TGTGCCAGCAGCTTAGAGGGCAGGGGACCCTACACCTTC
CASSLEGRGPYTF
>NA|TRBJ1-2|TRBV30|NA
TGTGCCTGGAGTGTAATGGAGGGCTATGGCTACACCTTC
CAWSVMEGYGYTF
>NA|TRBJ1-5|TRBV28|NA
TGTGCCAGCAGGGAAGGTACGGGACTCAATAGCAATCAGCCCCAGCATTTT
CASREGTGLNSNQPQHF
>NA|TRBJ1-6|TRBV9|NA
TGTGCCAGCAGCGTAGGGCCCCCGGGTTCACCCCTCCACTTT
CASSVGPPGSPLHF
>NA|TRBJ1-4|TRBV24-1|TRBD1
TGTGCCACCAGTGACCCCCGGACAGGGGGCCGGGAAAAACTGTTTTTT
CATSDPRTGGREKLFF
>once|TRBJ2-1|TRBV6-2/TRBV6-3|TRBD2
TGTGCCAGCAGTAGCGGGACTAGCGACTACAATGAGCAGTTCTTC
CASSSGTSDYNEQFF
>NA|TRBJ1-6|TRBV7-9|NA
TGTGCCAGCAGCCCGCAGGTGGATAATTCACCCCTCCACTTT
CASSPQVDNSPLHF
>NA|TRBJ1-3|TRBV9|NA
TGTGCCAGCAGCCCAACAGAGCTGGGAAACACCATATATTTT
CASSPTELGNTIYF
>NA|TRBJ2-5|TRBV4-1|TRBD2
TGCGCCAGCAGCCGGCAGCGGGAGAGAAGGGAGACCCAGTACTTC
CASSRQRERRETQYF
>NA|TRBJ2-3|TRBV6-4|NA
TGTGCCAGCAGTGACTCGCCAAGCGGGACAGATACGCAGTATTTT
CASSDSPSGTDTQYF
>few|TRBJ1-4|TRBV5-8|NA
TGTGCCAGCAGCTTCCGGGACACTCGGGGTGAAAAACTGTTTTTT
CASSFRDTRGEKLFF
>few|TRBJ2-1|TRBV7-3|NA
TGTGCCAGCAGCTCCGGTCAGGATGAGCAGTTCTTC
CASSSGQDEQFF
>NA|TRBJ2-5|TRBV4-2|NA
TGTGCCAGCAGCCAAGATCTGACGGCGGGAGAGACCCAGTACTTC
CASSQDLTAGETQYF
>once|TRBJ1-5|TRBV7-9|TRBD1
TGTGCCAGCAGCTTAGGGGGGGACAGGACCAATCAGCCCCAGCATTTT
CASSLGGDRTNQPQHF
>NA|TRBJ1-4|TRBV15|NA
TGTGCCACCAGCAGAGATAAACGGGTCGGAACCCTGTTTTTT
CATSRDKRVGTLFF
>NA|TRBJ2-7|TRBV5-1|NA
TGCGCCAGCAGCTTGGCCCAGGGGGGTGTCCGTTCCTACGAGCAGTACTTC
CASSLAQGGVRSYEQYF
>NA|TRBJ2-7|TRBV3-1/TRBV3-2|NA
TGTGCCAGCAGCCGCACTAACGGGGGCGGGGGATGGTCCTACGAGCAGTACTTC
CASSRTNGGGGWSYEQYF
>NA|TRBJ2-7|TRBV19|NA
TGTGCCAGTAAGGCCAGCGGCTACGAGCAGTACTTC
CASKASGYEQYF
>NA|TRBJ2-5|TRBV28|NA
TGTGCCAGCAGTTTTCTGGTAGGGAGTCGGGAGACCCAGTACTTC
CASSFLVGSRETQYF
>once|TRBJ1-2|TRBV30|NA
TGTGCCTGGAGTGTAACAGCCATCTATGGCTACACCTTC
CAWSVTAIYGYTF
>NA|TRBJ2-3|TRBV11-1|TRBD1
TGTGCCAGCAGCTACATAGGTGGGACAGGACCCGATACGCAGTATTTT
CASSYIGGTGPDTQYF
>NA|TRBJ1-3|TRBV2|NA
TGTGCCAGCAGTTCCAGTCGCTCTGGAAACACCATATATTTT
CASSSSRSGNTIYF
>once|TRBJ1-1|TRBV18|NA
TGTGCCAGCTCACCACGCGACATAAACACTGAAGCTTTCTTT
CASSPRDINTEAFF
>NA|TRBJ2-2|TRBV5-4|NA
TGTGCCAGCAGCCCTATAGAGGGCTTGAACACCGGGGAGCTGTTTTTT
CASSPIEGLNTGELFF
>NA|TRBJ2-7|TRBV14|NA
TGTGCCAGCAGCGCCAAATCTACAGCCCGCTCCTACGAGCAGTACTTC
CASSAKSTARSYEQYF